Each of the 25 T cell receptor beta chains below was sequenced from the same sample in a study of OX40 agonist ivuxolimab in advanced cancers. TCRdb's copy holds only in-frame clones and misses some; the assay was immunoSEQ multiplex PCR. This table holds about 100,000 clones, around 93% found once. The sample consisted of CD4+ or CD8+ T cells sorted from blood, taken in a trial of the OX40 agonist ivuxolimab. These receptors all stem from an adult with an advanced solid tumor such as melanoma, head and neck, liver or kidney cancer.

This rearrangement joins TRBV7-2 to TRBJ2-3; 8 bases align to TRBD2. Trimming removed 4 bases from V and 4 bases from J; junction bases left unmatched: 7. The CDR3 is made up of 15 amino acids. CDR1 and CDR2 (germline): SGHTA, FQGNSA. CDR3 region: CASSSVGLASDTQYF. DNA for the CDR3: TGTGCCAGCAGCTCCGTAGGACTAGCCTCAGATACGCAGTATTTT.

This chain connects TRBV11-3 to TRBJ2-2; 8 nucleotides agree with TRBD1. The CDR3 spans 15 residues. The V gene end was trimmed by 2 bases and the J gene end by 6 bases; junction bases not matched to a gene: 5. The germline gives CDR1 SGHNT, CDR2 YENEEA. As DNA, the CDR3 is TGTGCCAGCAGCTTAAGACAGGGGTATGCCGGGGAGCTGTTTTTT. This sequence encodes CASSLRQGYAGELFF.

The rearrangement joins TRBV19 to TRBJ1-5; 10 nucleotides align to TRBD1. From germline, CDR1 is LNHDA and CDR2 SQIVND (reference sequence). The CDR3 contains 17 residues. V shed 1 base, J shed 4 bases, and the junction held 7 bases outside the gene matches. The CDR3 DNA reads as TGTGCCAGTAGTATAGTTTTGACAGGGGGCGGAAATCAGCCCCAGCATTTT. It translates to CASSIVLTGGGNQPQHF.

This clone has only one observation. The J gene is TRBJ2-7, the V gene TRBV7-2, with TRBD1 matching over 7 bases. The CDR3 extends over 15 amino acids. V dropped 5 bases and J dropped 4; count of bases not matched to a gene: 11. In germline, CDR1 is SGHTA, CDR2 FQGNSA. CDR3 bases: TGTGCCAGCAGCACGAACCCGGGACAGAAGTACGAGCAGTACTTC. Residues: CASSTNPGQKYEQYF. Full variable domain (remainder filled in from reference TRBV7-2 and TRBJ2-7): GAGVSQSPSNKVTEKGKDVELRCDPISGHTALYWYRQSLGQGLEFLIYFQGNSAPDKSGLPSDRFSAERTGGSVSTLTIQRTQQEDSAVYLCASSTNPGQKYEQYFGPGTRLTVT.

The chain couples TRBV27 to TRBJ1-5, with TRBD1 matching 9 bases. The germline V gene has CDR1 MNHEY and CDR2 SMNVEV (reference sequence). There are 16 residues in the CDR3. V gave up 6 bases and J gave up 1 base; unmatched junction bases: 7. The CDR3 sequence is CASRTGGEKSNQPQHF. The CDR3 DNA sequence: TGTGCCAGCAGGACAGGGGGGGAGAAGAGCAATCAGCCCCAGCATTTT.

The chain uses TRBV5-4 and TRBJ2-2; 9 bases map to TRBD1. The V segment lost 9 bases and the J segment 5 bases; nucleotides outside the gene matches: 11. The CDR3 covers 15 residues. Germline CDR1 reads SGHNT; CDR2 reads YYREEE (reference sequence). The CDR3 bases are TGTGCCACCTCCGGGACAGGGAGGGCGACCGGGGAGCTGTTTTTT. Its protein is CATSGTGRATGELFF.

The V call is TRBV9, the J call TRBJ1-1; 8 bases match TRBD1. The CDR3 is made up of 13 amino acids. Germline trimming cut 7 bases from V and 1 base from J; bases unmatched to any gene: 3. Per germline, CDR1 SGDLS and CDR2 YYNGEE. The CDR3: CASDRGGNTEAFF. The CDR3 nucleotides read TGTGCCAGCGACAGGGGAGGGAACACTGAAGCTTTCTTT.

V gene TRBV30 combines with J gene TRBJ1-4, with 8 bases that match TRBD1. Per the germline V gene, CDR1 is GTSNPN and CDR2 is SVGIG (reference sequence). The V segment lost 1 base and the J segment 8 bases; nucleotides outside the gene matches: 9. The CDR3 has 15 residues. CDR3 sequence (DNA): TGTGCCTGGAGTGCCGGACAGGGACCGGGGGAAAAACTGTTTTTT. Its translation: CAWSAGQGPGEKLFF.

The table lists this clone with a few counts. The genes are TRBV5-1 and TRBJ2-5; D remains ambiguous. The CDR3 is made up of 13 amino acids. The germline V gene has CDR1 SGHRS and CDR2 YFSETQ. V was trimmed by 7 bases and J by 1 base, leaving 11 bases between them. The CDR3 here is CASRRASQETQYF. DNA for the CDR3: TGCGCCAGCCGAAGAGCGTCCCAAGAGACCCAGTACTTC.

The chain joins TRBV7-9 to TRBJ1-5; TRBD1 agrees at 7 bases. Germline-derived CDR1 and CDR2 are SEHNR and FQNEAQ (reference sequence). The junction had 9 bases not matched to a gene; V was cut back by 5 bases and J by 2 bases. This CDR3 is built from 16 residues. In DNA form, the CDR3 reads TGTGCCAGCAGCGGCTGGACAGGCGTTCGCAATCAGCCCCAGCATTTT. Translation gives CASSGWTGVRNQPQHF. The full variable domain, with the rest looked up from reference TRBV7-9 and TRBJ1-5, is DTGVSQNPRHKITKRGQNVTFRCDPISEHNRLYWYRQTLGQGPEFLTYFQNEAQLEKSRLLSDRFSAERPKGSFSTLEIQRTEQGDSAMYLCASSGWTGVRNQPQHFGDGTRLSIL.

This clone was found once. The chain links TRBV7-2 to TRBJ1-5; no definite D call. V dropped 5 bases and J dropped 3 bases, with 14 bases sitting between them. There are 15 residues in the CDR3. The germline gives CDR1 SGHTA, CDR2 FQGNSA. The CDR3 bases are TGTGCCAGCAGCCCCCCGGGAGGGCCCAATCAGCCCCAGCATTTT. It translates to CASSPPGGPNQPQHF.

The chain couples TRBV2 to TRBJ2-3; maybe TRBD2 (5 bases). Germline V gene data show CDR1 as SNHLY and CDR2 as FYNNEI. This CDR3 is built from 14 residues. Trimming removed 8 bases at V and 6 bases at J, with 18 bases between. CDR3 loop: CASAFSAKADTQYF. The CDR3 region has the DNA TGTGCCAGCGCATTTAGCGCGAAGGCGGATACGCAGTATTTT.

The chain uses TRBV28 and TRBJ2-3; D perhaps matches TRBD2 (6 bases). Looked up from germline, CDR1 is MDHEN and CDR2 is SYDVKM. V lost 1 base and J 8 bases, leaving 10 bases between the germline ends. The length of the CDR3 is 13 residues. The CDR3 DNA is TGTGCCAGCAGTTTATTGCGGGAAGGTACGCAGTATTTT. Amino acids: CASSLLREGTQYF.

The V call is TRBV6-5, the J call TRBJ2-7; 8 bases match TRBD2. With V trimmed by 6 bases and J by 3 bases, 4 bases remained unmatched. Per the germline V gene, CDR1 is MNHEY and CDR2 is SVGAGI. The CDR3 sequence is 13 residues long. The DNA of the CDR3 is TGTGCCAGCAGGTTGGGGACTAGCTACGAGCAGTACTTC. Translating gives CASRLGTSYEQYF.

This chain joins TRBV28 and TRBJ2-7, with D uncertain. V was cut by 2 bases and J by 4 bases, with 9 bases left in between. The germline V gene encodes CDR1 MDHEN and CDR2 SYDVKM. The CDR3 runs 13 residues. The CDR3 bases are TGTGCCAGCAGTTTAAGGCAAGATTACGAGCAGTACTTC. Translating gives CASSLRQDYEQYF.

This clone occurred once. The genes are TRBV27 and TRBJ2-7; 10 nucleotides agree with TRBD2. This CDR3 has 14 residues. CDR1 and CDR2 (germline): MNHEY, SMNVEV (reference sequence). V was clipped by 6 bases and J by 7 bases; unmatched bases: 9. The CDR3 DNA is TGTGCCAGCAGCCCCGGGACTAGCGAGGTAGAGCAGTACTTC. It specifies CASSPGTSEVEQYF.

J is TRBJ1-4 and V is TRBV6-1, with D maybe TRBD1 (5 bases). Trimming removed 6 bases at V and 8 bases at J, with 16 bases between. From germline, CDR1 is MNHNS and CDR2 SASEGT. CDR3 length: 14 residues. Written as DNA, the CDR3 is TGTGCCAGCAGGGGAGCAGGGAAGGACGAAAAACTGTTTTTT. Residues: CASRGAGKDEKLFF.

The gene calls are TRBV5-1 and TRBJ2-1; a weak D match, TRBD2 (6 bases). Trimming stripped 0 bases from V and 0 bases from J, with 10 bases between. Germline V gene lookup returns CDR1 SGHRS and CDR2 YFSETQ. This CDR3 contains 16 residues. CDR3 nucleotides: TGCGCCAGCAGCTTGGGAGCCGGGAGCTCCTACAATGAGCAGTTCTTC. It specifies CASSLGAGSSYNEQFF.

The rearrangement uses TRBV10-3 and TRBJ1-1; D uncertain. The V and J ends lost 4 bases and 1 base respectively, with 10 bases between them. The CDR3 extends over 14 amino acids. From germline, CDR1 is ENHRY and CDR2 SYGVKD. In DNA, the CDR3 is TGTGCCATCAGTGGCCACCGGGAGAACACTGAAGCTTTCTTT. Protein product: CAISGHRENTEAFF.

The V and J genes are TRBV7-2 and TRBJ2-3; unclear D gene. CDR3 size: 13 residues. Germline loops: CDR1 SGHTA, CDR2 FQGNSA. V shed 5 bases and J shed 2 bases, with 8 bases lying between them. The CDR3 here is CASSPPATDTQYF. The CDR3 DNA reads TGTGCCAGCAGCCCTCCTGCCACAGATACGCAGTATTTT. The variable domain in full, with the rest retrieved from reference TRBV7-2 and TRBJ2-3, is GAGVSQSPSNKVTEKGKDVELRCDPISGHTALYWYRQSLGQGLEFLIYFQGNSAPDKSGLPSDRFSAERTGGSVSTLTIQRTQQEDSAVYLCASSPPATDTQYFGPGTRLTVL.

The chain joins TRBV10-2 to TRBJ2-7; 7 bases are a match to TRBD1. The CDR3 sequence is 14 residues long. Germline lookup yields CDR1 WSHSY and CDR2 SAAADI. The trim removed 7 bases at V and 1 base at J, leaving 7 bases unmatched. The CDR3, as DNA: TGCGCCAGCAAGAGGACAGGAGAATCCTACGAGCAGTACTTC. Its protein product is CASKRTGESYEQYF.

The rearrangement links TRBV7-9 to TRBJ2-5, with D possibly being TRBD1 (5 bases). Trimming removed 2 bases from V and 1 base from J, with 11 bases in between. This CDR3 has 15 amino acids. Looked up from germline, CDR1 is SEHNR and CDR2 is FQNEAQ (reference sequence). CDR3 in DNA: TGTGCCAGCAGCTTACAGGGCAGGATCCAAGAGACCCAGTACTTC. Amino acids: CASSLQGRIQETQYF.

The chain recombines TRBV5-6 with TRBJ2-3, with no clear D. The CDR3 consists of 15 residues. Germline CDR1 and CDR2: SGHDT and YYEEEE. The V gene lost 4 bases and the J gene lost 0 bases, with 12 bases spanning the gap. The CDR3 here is CASSSSRASTDTQYF. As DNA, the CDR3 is TGTGCCAGCAGCAGTAGTAGAGCTAGCACAGATACGCAGTATTTT.

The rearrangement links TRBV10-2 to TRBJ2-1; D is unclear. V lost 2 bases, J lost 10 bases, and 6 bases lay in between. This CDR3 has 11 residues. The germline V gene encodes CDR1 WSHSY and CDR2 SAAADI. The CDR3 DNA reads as TGCGCCAGCAGTGAGCTTTTGGAGCAGTTCTTC. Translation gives CASSELLEQFF.

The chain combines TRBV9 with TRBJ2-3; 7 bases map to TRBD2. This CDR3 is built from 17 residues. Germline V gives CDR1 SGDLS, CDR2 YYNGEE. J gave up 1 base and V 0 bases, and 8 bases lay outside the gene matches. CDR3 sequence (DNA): TGTGCCAGCAGCGTAGCTGCCGGGAGGAGGGGCACAGATACGCAGTATTTT. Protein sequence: CASSVAAGRRGTDTQYF.